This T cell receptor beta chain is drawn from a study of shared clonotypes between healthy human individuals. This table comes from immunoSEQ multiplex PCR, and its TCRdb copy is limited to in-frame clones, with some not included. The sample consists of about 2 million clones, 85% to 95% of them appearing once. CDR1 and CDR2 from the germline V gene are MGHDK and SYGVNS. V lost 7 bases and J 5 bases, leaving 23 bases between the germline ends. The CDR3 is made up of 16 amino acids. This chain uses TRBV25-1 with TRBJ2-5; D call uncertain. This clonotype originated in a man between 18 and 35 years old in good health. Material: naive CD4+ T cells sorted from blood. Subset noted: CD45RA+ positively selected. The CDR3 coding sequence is TGTGCCAGCAAAAAAGTAGGGCCTTATAACTGGGAGACCCAGTACTTC. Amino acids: CASKKVGPYNWETQYF.